This TCR beta chain was recorded in a study of blood T cell repertoires in COVID-19. For the study at large: Acute-phase and convalescent COVID-19 samples originated in the United States, Italy and Spain. PBMCs, B-cell-depleted T cells, or T cells provided the cDNA or gDNA that made up the material.

The V end was cut by 7 bases, the J end by 3 bases, with 11 bases between. The germline V gene has CDR1 KGHDR and CDR2 SFDVKD. CDR3 length: 13 amino acids. Per the original methods: It was from reference gene primer amplification that nucleated cell counts were estimated. TCRdb's copy holds only in-frame clones and misses some; the assay was immunoSEQ multiplex PCR. V, J and clone size derive from that table, while D and trimming were established from the DNA sequence. Among under 170,000 clones listed, around 85% were seen once. This chain uses TRBV24-1 with TRBJ2-5; possibly TRBD1 for D (6 bases). This TCR was sampled from a man in his 70s with acute or convalescent COVID-19. The sequencing input was peripheral blood. CDR3 nucleotide sequence: TGTGCCACCAGCCAGGGGAAGGAAGAGACCCAGTACTTC. The encoded protein is CATSQGKEETQYF.